These T cell receptor beta chains were read from a single sample in a study of blood T cell repertoires in COVID-19. The protocol was immunoSEQ multiplex PCR, while the TCRdb copy is restricted to in-frame clones and leaves out a portion. Of 50,000 to 80,000 clones in the sample, roughly 90% are singletons; the top ten hold roughly 1.4%. Sequencing was done on a sample of peripheral blood. These receptors all come from a man in his sixties with acute or convalescent COVID-19. Each CDR3 is given with its conserved first and last residue. The D gene is left open where the match is weak. Some rows have no size entry. The others give once, few or many, or a class for an expanded clone.

- | TRBJ1-6 | TRBV19 | TRBD1 | CASSGGQGIYYNSPLHF | TGTGCCAGTAGTGGGGGACAGGGGATCTACTATAATTCACCCCTCCACTTT
- | TRBJ1-2 | TRBV7-9 | TRBD1 | CASSLTVPVTGDGYTF | TGTGCCAGCAGCTTAACGGTTCCGGTGACAGGGGATGGCTACACCTTC
few | TRBJ1-5 | TRBV19 | - | CASKVPGDQPQHF | TGTGCCAGTAAAGTCCCGGGGGACCAGCCCCAGCATTTT
- | TRBJ1-2 | TRBV6-5 | - | CASSYSKGFFGYTF | TGTGCCAGCAGTTACTCGAAGGGGTTCTTCGGCTACACCTTC
- | TRBJ1-1 | TRBV30 | - | CASGLMNTEAFF | TGTGCCTCCGGACTGATGAACACTGAAGCTTTCTTT
- | TRBJ2-3 | TRBV7-2 | TRBD2 | CASSFGAGGGDTQYF | TGTGCCAGCAGCTTTGGAGCGGGGGGAGGGGATACGCAGTATTTT
- | TRBJ2-5 | TRBV5-1 | - | CASREGRETQYF | TGCGCCAGCAGGGAAGGGAGAGAGACCCAGTACTTC
- | TRBJ1-5 | TRBV19 | - | CASSSWGDVSNQPQHF | TGTGCCAGTAGTTCCTGGGGGGACGTTAGCAATCAGCCCCAGCATTTT
- | TRBJ1-2 | TRBV5-1 | TRBD1 | CASRDRGGYTF | TGCGCCAGCAGAGACAGGGGAGGCTACACCTTC
- | TRBJ1-5 | TRBV9 | TRBD1 | CASSSQGDRRQPQHF | TGTGCCAGCAGCTCCCAAGGGGACAGGAGGCAGCCCCAGCATTTT
- | TRBJ1-4 | TRBV7-9 | TRBD1 | CASSSTGVSEKLFF | TGTGCCAGCAGCTCGACAGGGGTTAGTGAAAAACTGTTTTTT
- | TRBJ2-7 | TRBV2 | TRBD1 | CASVLDRGTYEQYF | TGTGCCAGCGTTCTGGACAGGGGGACCTACGAGCAGTACTTC